This TCR beta chain was observed in a study of T-cell memory formation after mild COVID-19. The table lists this clonotype with a few counts. The antigen is unknown. The V gene lost 0 bases and the J gene lost 8 bases, with 19 bases spanning the gap. The germline gives CDR1 LGHNA, CDR2 YSLEER. The CDR3 has 16 residues. TCRdb re-called the 5' RACE reads through MiXCR, storing one row per CDR3 protein. The sample shows a few hundred thousand distinct CDR3 sequences, over 8.5% of them seen only once. Study results and limitations: Contracting clones localized mainly to CM and EM when CD4+ and mainly to EMRA when CD8+.

Sequenced input: PBMCs or a T cell subset sorted from them (not recorded which). The chain employs TRBV4-3 and TRBJ1-2, with unresolved D. The TCR comes from a young man who had mild COVID-19 (a few samples of this study predate the infection). Cell type and time point are not known. In DNA, the CDR3 is TGCGCCAGCAGCCAAGACATACCAGGACTGTACAGAGGCTACACCTTC. As protein: CASSQDIPGLYRGYTF.